Each of the 25 T cell receptor beta chains below was sequenced from the same sample in a study of T cells in Graves' hyperthyroidism and ophthalmopathy. Regions amplified from RNA transcripts were the TCR beta CDR3 regions. First-round RT-PCR with HTBI primers amplified the TCR CDR3 region. TCRdb passed the multiplex PCR reads through MiXCR, listing each CDR3 protein once. The data show approximately 400,000 distinct CDR3 sequences, 11% to 15% seen once. Sample: blood. The receptors come from a man in his fifties with Graves' ophthalmopathy.

This clonotype appeared many times. The chain links TRBV13 to TRBJ2-7, with TRBD2 identical over 8 bases. Looked up from germline, CDR1 is PRHDT and CDR2 is FYEKMQ (reference sequence). After removal of 6 bases from V and 7 bases from J, the junction contained 14 bases not matched to a gene. CDR3 length: 15 residues. The DNA for the CDR3 is TGTGCCAGCAGAAGGGGTAAAGCGGGGGCTCTAGAGCAGTACTTC. This gives the protein CASRRGKAGALEQYF.

J is TRBJ2-5 and V is TRBV20-1, with 12 bases matching TRBD1. V lost 6 bases to trimming and J lost 5 bases; unmatched junction nucleotides: 4. CDR1 is DFQATT, CDR2 SNEGSKA, per germline (reference sequence). This CDR3 comprises 13 residues. The CDR3 bases are TGCAGTGCCTGGGACAGGGGGCCTGAGACCCAGTACTTC. Its translation is CSAWDRGPETQYF.

This clonotype was observed at least ten times. The chain is built from TRBV7-8 and TRBJ2-1; D assignment may be TRBD1 or TRBD2 (5 bases each). V lost 4 bases, J lost 8 bases, and 18 bases lay in between. From germline, CDR1 is SGHVS and CDR2 FQNEAQ. The length of the CDR3 is 15 residues. The CDR3 spells CASSSFGGDRDEQFF. The DNA of the CDR3 is TGTGCCAGCAGCTCCTTTGGGGGAGATAGGGATGAGCAGTTCTTC.

The chain is built from TRBV27 and TRBJ2-2; 7 bases are a match to TRBD1. After removal of 7 bases from V and 13 bases from J, the junction contained 9 bases not matched to a gene. Germline V CDR1 and CDR2: MNHEY, SMNVEV (reference sequence). The CDR3 totals 12 residues. As DNA, the CDR3 is TGTGCCAGCAATCTGACAGGGAGTCGGCTGTTTTTT. Translated, it gives CASNLTGSRLFF.

This clonotype was counted ten times or more. The chain employs TRBV3-1 and TRBJ2-1, with 15 bases identical to TRBD2. The V segment lost 4 bases and the J segment 5 bases; nucleotides outside the gene matches: 6. Per the germline V gene, CDR1 is LGHDT and CDR2 is YNNKEL (reference sequence). The CDR3 is made up of 17 amino acids. The CDR3 is CASSPGLAGGPNNEQFF. For the CDR3, the DNA is TGTGCCAGCAGCCCAGGACTAGCGGGAGGGCCCAACAATGAGCAGTTCTTC.

This chain joins TRBV28 and TRBJ2-5, with D perhaps TRBD2 (5 bases). Per germline, CDR1 MDHEN and CDR2 SYDVKM. The CDR3 extends over 10 amino acids. Here the CDR3 reads CSSGKETQYF. The CDR3 DNA is TGTTCATCGGGGAAAGAGACCCAGTACTTC. Based on the CDR3 plus reference TRBV28 and TRBJ2-5, the full variable domain is DVKVTQSSRYLVKRTGEKVFLECVQDMDHENMFWYRQDPGLGLRLIYFSYDVKMKEKGDIPEGYSVSREKKERFSLILESASTNQTSMYLCSSGKETQYFGPGTRLLVL.

This clonotype has a count of ten or more. The V call is TRBV30, the J call TRBJ2-7, with D perhaps matching TRBD2 (6 bases). Trimming removed 4 bases from V and 3 bases from J, with 10 bases in between. The CDR3 has 12 residues. Germline V lookup: CDR1 GTSNPN, CDR2 SVGIG (reference sequence). The CDR3 sequence: CAWNLGGYEQYF. DNA for the CDR3: TGTGCCTGGAACCTGGGGGGCTACGAGCAGTACTTC.

This clonotype was picked up many times. The chain couples TRBV5-1 to TRBJ2-3; 14 bases are shared with TRBD2. The CDR3 runs to 17 residues. V gave up 7 bases and J gave up 2 bases; unmatched junction bases: 9. From germline, CDR1 is SGHRS and CDR2 YFSETQ. CDR3 protein: CASRSTSGRADTDTQYF. CDR3 bases: TGCGCCAGCCGATCGACTAGCGGGAGGGCCGACACAGATACGCAGTATTTT.

Only a few counts were recorded for this clonotype. The chain carries TRBV18 and TRBJ2-7; 14 bases are shared with TRBD2. The CDR3 totals 16 residues. The germline V gene encodes CDR1 KGHSH and CDR2 LQKENI. J was trimmed by 2 bases and V by 4 bases; bases with no gene match: 4. The CDR3 DNA is TGTGCCAGCTCACGGGGACTAGCGGGAGTGACCTACGAGCAGTACTTC. It codes for CASSRGLAGVTYEQYF.

The rearrangement links TRBV7-8 to TRBJ2-7; TRBD2 aligns across 8 bases. The V gene end was trimmed by 4 bases and the J gene end by 5 bases; junction bases not matched to a gene: 7. Germline V gives CDR1 SGHVS, CDR2 FQNEAQ. This CDR3 has 14 amino acids. CDR3 protein: CASSYREGRNEQYF. The CDR3, as DNA: TGTGCCAGCAGCTATCGGGAGGGTAGAAACGAGCAGTACTTC.

This clonotype was counted many times. The genes are TRBV30 and TRBJ2-7, with TRBD2 as a possible D gene (6 bases). The V and J ends lost 0 bases and 4 bases respectively, with 16 bases between them. In germline, CDR1 is GTSNPN, CDR2 SVGIG (reference sequence). This CDR3 region has 15 residues. The CDR3 region is CAWSVGGGSPYEQYF. Here the CDR3 DNA reads TGTGCCTGGAGTGTAGGTGGAGGGAGCCCGTACGAGCAGTACTTC.

CDR3 in amino acids: CASRGSEGYGYTF. CDR3 sequence (DNA): TGCGCCAGCAGGGGATCAGAAGGCTATGGCTACACCTTC. V usage is TRBV5-1 and J usage is TRBJ1-2; unclear D gene. V was clipped by 5 bases and J by 4 bases, with 12 bases between them. The CDR3 has 13 residues. Germline V lookup: CDR1 SGHRS, CDR2 YFSETQ.

The V call is TRBV6-1, the J call TRBJ2-3; perhaps TRBD2 as D (6 bases). The V and J ends lost 3 bases and 2 bases respectively, with 12 bases between them. The CDR3 has 15 residues. The germline gives CDR1 MNHNS, CDR2 SASEGT. The CDR3 protein is CASSDLADATDTQYF. CDR3 coding DNA: TGTGCCAGCAGTGACTTAGCGGACGCCACAGATACGCAGTATTTT.

Concerning this clonotype: This sequence may be a read error, since a much larger clone differs from it by one base. The chain is built from TRBV10-3 and TRBJ2-7; 8 nucleotides line up with TRBD1. The CDR3 totals 13 residues. Germline loops: CDR1 ENHRY, CDR2 SYGVKD. The trim removed 2 bases at V and 4 bases at J, leaving 1 base unmatched. CDR3 nucleotide sequence: TGTGCCATCAGTGAGGGACAGGGTTACGAGCAGTACTTC. As protein: CAISEGQGYEQYF.

This chain joins TRBV19 and TRBJ2-1, with 7 bases identical to TRBD2. Trimming removed 7 bases from V and 12 bases from J; junction bases left unmatched: 6. In germline, CDR1 is LNHDA, CDR2 SQIVND (reference sequence). This CDR3 spans 11 amino acids. CDR3 nucleotide sequence: TGTGCCAGTATGGTCGGGACTACGCAGTTCTTC. As protein: CASMVGTTQFF.

This clonotype appeared a few times. The rearrangement uses TRBV4-2 and TRBJ2-5; 16 bases agree with TRBD2. This CDR3 spans 18 amino acids. V lost 3 bases and J lost 4; bases outside the gene matches: 8. Germline V gene lookup returns CDR1 LGHNA and CDR2 YNFKEQ. CDR3 region: CASSQGTSGRAGRETQYF. The CDR3 nucleotides are TGTGCCAGCAGCCAGGGGACTAGCGGGAGGGCCGGGCGAGAGACCCAGTACTTC.

The CDR3, as DNA: TGCAGTGCTACAGAGAACTCAGACAATGAGCAGTTCTTC. Translated, it gives CSATENSDNEQFF. The J gene is TRBJ2-1, the V gene TRBV20-1; D is unresolved. The CDR3 covers 13 residues. With 4 bases removed from V and 5 bases from J, the gap between germline ends came to 12 bases. Germline assignment: CDR1 DFQATT and CDR2 SNEGSKA (reference sequence).

J is TRBJ1-1 and V is TRBV10-3; maybe TRBD1 (5 bases). The CDR3 runs 16 residues. V dropped 10 bases and J dropped 5 bases, with 26 bases sitting between them. The germline V gene has CDR1 ENHRY and CDR2 SYGVKD. Here the CDR3 reads CATAGGGGQGQTEAFF. CDR3 coding DNA: TGTGCCACCGCCGGGGGGGGAGGGCAGGGTCAGACTGAAGCTTTCTTT.

There are many counts of this clonotype. J is TRBJ2-7 and V is TRBV7-9, with no clear D. Germline assignment: CDR1 SEHNR and CDR2 FQNEAQ (reference sequence). V was clipped by 1 base and J by 2 bases, with 3 bases between them. The CDR3 is 12 residues long. CDR3 nucleotide sequence: TGTGCCAGCAGCTTAGTCACCTACGAGCAGTACTTC. This encodes CASSLVTYEQYF.

This clonotype was seen only a few times. V is TRBV24-1 and J is TRBJ2-1, with 10 bases that match TRBD1. V dropped 5 bases and J dropped 0; count of bases not matched to a gene: 12. From germline, CDR1 is KGHDR and CDR2 SFDVKD. CDR3 size: 19 residues. Here the CDR3 DNA reads TGTGCCACCAGTGGCCCCGGGACAGGGGCCCCTAGCTCCTACAATGAGCAGTTCTTC. This sequence encodes CATSGPGTGAPSSYNEQFF.

This clonotype has more than one count but fewer than ten. As DNA, the CDR3 is TGCGCCAGCAGTGGTGGCCTGAGAGTGAGGTACGAGCAGTACTTC. Amino acids: CASSGGLRVRYEQYF. The V and J genes are TRBV10-2 and TRBJ2-7; D is uncertain. The CDR3 spans 15 residues. The germline V gene encodes CDR1 WSHSY and CDR2 SAAADI. V shed 4 bases and J shed 4 bases, with 17 bases lying between them.

This clonotype was counted at least ten times. The rearrangement joins TRBV28 to TRBJ1-2; D remains unclear. This CDR3 has 11 residues. Germline V gives CDR1 MDHEN, CDR2 SYDVKM. V was shortened by 4 bases and J by 5 bases, with 5 bases between the two germline ends. The CDR3 nucleotides read TGTGCCAGCAGTTCATATTATGGCTACACCTTC. Translation: CASSSYYGYTF.

Only a few counts were recorded for this clonotype. The rearrangement links TRBV7-3 to TRBJ1-4, with a possible D match to TRBD1 (5 bases). V dropped 8 bases and J dropped 0 bases, with 13 bases sitting between them. CDR3 size: 15 residues. Germline V gives CDR1 SGHTA, CDR2 FQGTGA. The DNA for the CDR3 is TGTGCCAGCTCCTTAAGGGGATCAACTAATGAAAAACTGTTTTTT. Translating it yields CASSLRGSTNEKLFF.

The V gene is TRBV27, the J gene TRBJ2-7; 8 nucleotides align to TRBD2. Germline V gene sequence: CDR1 MNHEY, CDR2 SMNVEV (reference sequence). V trimming: 2 bases; J trimming: 0 bases; junction bases outside the gene matches: 3. CDR3 length equals 15 residues. The CDR3 region is CASSLRAGGSYEQYF. The CDR3 region has the DNA TGTGCCAGCAGTTTAAGGGCGGGGGGCTCCTACGAGCAGTACTTC.

The chain joins TRBV30 to TRBJ2-1; D not resolved. Germline V gene lookup returns CDR1 GTSNPN and CDR2 SVGIG (reference sequence). The CDR3 is made up of 12 amino acids. Trimming pared 5 bases from V and 7 bases from J, leaving 12 bases between. CDR3 in amino acids: CAWSIGHNEQFF. CDR3 DNA sequence: TGTGCCTGGTCCATCGGTCATAATGAGCAGTTCTTC.